The sequence of this T cell receptor beta chain was determined in a study of blood T cells in healthy people across ages. Every donor contributed roughly 10 milliliters of peripheral blood by blood draw. At least ten counts were recorded for this clonotype. Alongside a J-beta primer mix, a sample-barcoded 5' primer served in a second PCR lasting roughly 7 to 11 cycles. Each cDNA molecule was tagged by a template-switch adaptor that had 12 random nucleotides. TCRdb ran MiXCR on the 5' RACE reads and lists one entry per CDR3 protein. The table has under 1,000,000 distinct CDR3 sequences, approximately 35% seen once. Input material: blood. The origin of this receptor is a man in his late teens or twenties in good health.

As DNA, the CDR3 is TGCAGCGTGGTACCGGGGTATAATGAGCAGTTCTTC. It is translated as CSVVPGYNEQFF. V is TRBV29-1 and J is TRBJ2-1; possible D gene TRBD2, 5 bases. This CDR3 is built from 12 residues. Germline loops: CDR1 SQVTM, CDR2 ANQGSEA. The V end was cut by 6 bases, the J end by 7 bases, with 13 bases between.